This TCR beta chain appears in the sequencing data of a study of blood T cell repertoires in COVID-19. Data came from immunoSEQ multiplex PCR; TCRdb stores just in-frame clones and leaves some out. The sample has roughly 190,000 clones, roughly four fifths seen once. V was cut by 4 bases and J by 3 bases, with 14 bases left in between. CDR1 SGDLS and CDR2 YYNGEE come from the germline V gene. The CDR3 spans 14 residues. Sequenced material: peripheral blood. The receptor was isolated from a woman between 45 and 60 years old with acute or convalescent COVID-19. This rearrangement joins TRBV9 to TRBJ2-7; D perhaps matches TRBD2 (6 bases). The DNA of the CDR3 is TGTGCCAGCAGCTTCAGGGACTCCTTCTACGAGCAGTACTTC. This gives the protein CASSFRDSFYEQYF. Variable domain in full (rest from reference TRBV9 and TRBJ2-7): DSGVTQTPKHLITATGQRVTLRCSPRSGDLSVYWYQQSLDQGLQFLIQYYNGEERAKGNILERFSAQQFPDLHSELNLSSLELGDSALYFCASSFRDSFYEQYFGPGTRLTVT.